The rows below give T cell receptor beta chains drawn from one sample of a study of cytomegalovirus exposure and HLA in healthy donors. Only in-frame clones appear in the TCRdb table, and some are missing; sequencing was by immunoSEQ multiplex PCR. The sample records 190,000 or so clones, roughly four fifths being singletons. The sequenced sample was PBMCs. Receptors were obtained from a man aged 45 to 65 in good health and CMV-seronegative. The CDR3 runs from the conserved cysteine through the conserved F or W. D genes are given only for firm matches. Size is omitted from some rows. Given values are once, few, many or a class for expanded clones.

TGTGCCAGCAGCCTAAGACGCGGGACTAGCGGGAGTATGGGGCAGACCCAGTACTTC,CASSLRRGTSGSMGQTQYF,TRBD2,NA,TRBJ2-5,TRBV27
TGCGCCAGCAGCCATCGAGGACTAGCGGGGGAAGAGACCCAGTACTTC,CASSHRGLAGEETQYF,TRBD2,NA,TRBJ2-5,TRBV4-3
TGTGCCAGCAGCGACCGAGGACGGGATTATGGCTACACCTTC,CASSDRGRDYGYTF,NA,once,TRBJ1-2,TRBV7-2
TGCGCCAGCAGCTTGGCAGGCAGCCTCACAGATACGCAGTATTTT,CASSLAGSLTDTQYF,NA,NA,TRBJ2-3,TRBV5-1
TGTGCCAGTAGTTTGTCTTGGCAGGGGAACTATGGCTACACCTTC,CASSLSWQGNYGYTF,NA,NA,TRBJ1-2,TRBV19
TGTGCCAGTAGTATAGGGGTGGGGGCTCGCACAGATACGCAGTATTTT,CASSIGVGARTDTQYF,NA,NA,TRBJ2-3,TRBV19
TGTGCCAGCTGGACAGGGATCGCCTACGAGCAGTACTTC,CASWTGIAYEQYF,TRBD1,NA,TRBJ2-7,TRBV27
TGTGCCAGCAGCTTGAGGACAGGGGGCCCCTATGGCTACACCTTC,CASSLRTGGPYGYTF,TRBD1,NA,TRBJ1-2,TRBV7-9
TGTGCCAGCAGCTTAACCCGACTAGAGCAGTTCTTC,CASSLTRLEQFF,NA,NA,TRBJ2-1,TRBV7-2
TGTGCCAGCAGCCAAGGGCCAGGGGATTATGGCTACACCTTC,CASSQGPGDYGYTF,NA,NA,TRBJ1-2,TRBV5-5
TGTGCCACAAGGGGGGGGCCCGCTACCTACGAGCAGTACTTC,CATRGGPATYEQYF,NA,NA,TRBJ2-7,TRBV19
TGCGCCAGCAGCCCGAGTACAGGGAAACACACTGAAGCTTTCTTT,CASSPSTGKHTEAFF,NA,few,TRBJ1-1,TRBV4-1
TGTTCCAGCAGCCGAGGGAGCTTAACTGAAGCTTTCTTT,CSSSRGSLTEAFF,NA,NA,TRBJ1-1,TRBV7-9
TGTGCCAGCAGCTTGGGGGGGGGCAGAAACTACGAGCAGTACTTC,CASSLGGGRNYEQYF,NA,NA,TRBJ2-7,TRBV5-4
TGCAGCGCTACGACTAGCGGCTCCTACGAGCAGTACTTC,CSATTSGSYEQYF,TRBD2,NA,TRBJ2-7,TRBV29-1
TGTGCCAGCAGCTGGAGACTAGCGACCTACAATGAGCAGTTCTTC,CASSWRLATYNEQFF,TRBD2,once,TRBJ2-1,TRBV28